Each of the 29 T cell receptor beta chains below was sequenced from the same sample in a study of identical twins. Each CDR3 protein is one row after TCRdb ran MiXCR on the 5' RACE reads. Of 1.5 million to 2 million distinct CDR3 sequences in the sample, more than 30% were seen once. Material: cord blood. The receptors come from a newborn girl in good health.

The genes are TRBV2 and TRBJ1-1; no definite D call. Trimming took 3 bases from V and 8 from J, leaving 10 bases between them. Germline CDR1 SNHLY, CDR2 FYNNEI. This CDR3 contains 12 residues. This CDR3 is CASSEWPAEAFF. In DNA form, the CDR3 reads TGTGCCAGCAGTGAGTGGCCAGCAGAAGCTTTCTTT.

The sample holds a few counts of this clonotype. The chain is built from TRBV6-1 and TRBJ1-5; tentative D call: TRBD1 (5 bases). Deletions cut 8 bases from V and 9 bases from J, with 11 bases between. The CDR3 runs to 11 residues. Looked up from germline, CDR1 is MNHNS and CDR2 is SASEGT. The CDR3 nucleotides are TGTGCCAGCGGGGGTTTGTGGCCCCAGCATTTT. It is translated as CASGGLWPQHF.

This clonotype has only a few counts. The chain has TRBV11-3 and TRBJ2-1, with D possibly matching TRBD2 (6 bases). Germline CDR1 is SGHNT and CDR2 is YENEEA. This CDR3 is 15 amino acids long. Trimming took 5 bases from V and 4 from J, leaving 15 bases between them. The CDR3 loop is CASSVLAVPYNEQFF. The CDR3 DNA follows: TGTGCCAGCAGCGTATTAGCGGTACCTTACAATGAGCAGTTCTTC.

This clonotype was recorded many times. The chain has TRBV6-5 and TRBJ1-2, with D possibly matching TRBD1 (6 bases). V was clipped by 2 bases and J by 4 bases, with 17 bases between them. CDR1 is MNHEY, CDR2 SVGAGI, per germline. This CDR3 has 16 amino acids. The CDR3 here is CASSYGPYRDPYGYTF. For the CDR3, the DNA is TGTGCCAGCAGTTACGGACCATACAGGGACCCCTATGGCTACACCTTC.

This clonotype was detected ten times or more. The chain links TRBV13 to TRBJ2-7; perhaps D is TRBD1 or TRBD2 (6 bases each). The CDR3 has 15 amino acids. The V and J ends lost 3 bases and 7 bases respectively, with 19 bases between them. CDR1 is PRHDT, CDR2 FYEKMQ, per germline (reference sequence). CDR3 sequence (DNA): TGTGCCAGCAGCTTTCCTGGGGGGCCAAAGGGTGAGCAGTACTTC. It translates to CASSFPGGPKGEQYF.

The chain couples TRBV7-9 to TRBJ1-2, with D unclear. This CDR3 region has 15 residues. Per germline, CDR1 SEHNR and CDR2 FQNEAQ (reference sequence). Trimming took off 0 bases at V and 4 bases at J, with 12 bases between the two ends. The CDR3 DNA follows: TGTGCCAGCAGCTTAGCAGCTTTAGTAATCTATGGCTACACCTTC. This encodes CASSLAALVIYGYTF. The variable domain in full, with the rest retrieved from reference TRBV7-9 and TRBJ1-2, is DTGVSQNPRHKITKRGQNVTFRCDPISEHNRLYWYRQTLGQGPEFLTYFQNEAQLEKSRLLSDRFSAERPKGSFSTLEIQRTEQGDSAMYLCASSLAALVIYGYTFGSGTRLTVV.

V is TRBV4-2 and J is TRBJ2-3; TRBD2 might be the D (5 bases). The CDR3 consists of 16 residues. Germline lookup yields CDR1 LGHNA and CDR2 YNFKEQ. Trimming removed 2 bases from V and 2 bases from J, with 14 bases in between. CDR3 bases: TGTGCCAGCAGCCAAAGGGCGGGCAGTTACACAGATACGCAGTATTTT. This encodes CASSQRAGSYTDTQYF.

In its sample, this clonotype was seen a few times. V usage is TRBV6-2 or TRBV6-3 and J usage is TRBJ2-1; 13 bases align to TRBD2. Germline V lookup: CDR1 MNHEY, CDR2 SVGEGT. This CDR3 spans 18 amino acids. V gave up 5 bases and J gave up 3 bases; unmatched junction bases: 10. The chain's CDR3 is CASSLTTRLAGGYNEQFF. The CDR3 DNA sequence: TGTGCCAGCAGTCTAACGACCCGACTAGCGGGGGGCTACAATGAGCAGTTCTTC.

Concerning this clonotype: The likely explanation is a read error, given a far larger clone one base away. CDR3 sequence (DNA): TGCAGTGCTAGAGGGACTAGCGGGAGCCCAGATACGCAGTATTTT. It translates to CSARGTSGSPDTQYF. The rearrangement links TRBV20-1 to TRBJ2-3; 13 bases match TRBD2. Germline CDR1 DFQATT, CDR2 SNEGSKA (reference sequence). This CDR3 contains 15 residues. V shed 1 base, J shed 4 bases, and the junction held 2 bases outside the gene matches.

This clonotype was recorded a few times. The rearrangement joins TRBV3-1 to TRBJ2-5; D is uncertain. The V end was cut by 0 bases, the J end by 7 bases, with 12 bases between. The germline V gene has CDR1 LGHDT and CDR2 YNNKEL (reference sequence). This CDR3 is 14 amino acids long. CDR3 nucleotides: TGTGCCAGCAGCCAAGATAGTAAGAGAGCGACCCAGTACTTC. Protein product: CASSQDSKRATQYF.

This clonotype has more than one count but fewer than ten. This rearrangement joins TRBV20-1 to TRBJ2-3; 12 bases fit TRBD2. With V trimmed by 3 bases and J by 5 bases, 12 bases remained unmatched. This CDR3 spans 17 amino acids. Germline loops: CDR1 DFQATT, CDR2 SNEGSKA (reference sequence). In DNA form, the CDR3 reads TGCAGTGCTAGGTTTTCAGGACTAGCGGGACGCAGAGATACGCAGTATTTT. As protein: CSARFSGLAGRRDTQYF.

The rearrangement joins TRBV11-2 to TRBJ1-2; 8 bases fit TRBD1. Germline CDR1 and CDR2: SGHAT and FQNNGV. The CDR3 spans 16 residues. V lost 2 bases to trimming and J lost 4 bases; unmatched junction nucleotides: 9. CDR3 nucleotides: TGTGCCAGCAGCTTACCCCCTAAGACAGGGGTCTATGGCTACACCTTC. It encodes CASSLPPKTGVYGYTF.

This chain joins TRBV24-1 and TRBJ2-3, with unresolved D. With 1 base removed from V and 2 bases from J, the gap between germline ends came to 12 bases. CDR1 is KGHDR and CDR2 is SFDVKD in the germline V gene. This CDR3 spans 16 amino acids. The CDR3 nucleotides are TGTGCCACCAGTGATTTTAAGGATGATTACACAGATACGCAGTATTTT. This gives the protein CATSDFKDDYTDTQYF.

This clonotype has only a few counts. The genes are TRBV24-1 and TRBJ1-2; the match to TRBD1 covers 7 bases. Germline V gene lookup returns CDR1 KGHDR and CDR2 SFDVKD. This CDR3 has 14 residues. The J segment lost 4 bases and the V segment lost 4 bases, leaving 5 bases of the junction unmatched. In DNA, the CDR3 is TGTGCCACCAGTGAAACGGGACAGAGCTATGGCTACACCTTC. Its translation is CATSETGQSYGYTF.

The chain links TRBV5-1 to TRBJ1-1; D ambiguous. Germline CDR1 is SGHRS and CDR2 is YFSETQ. V lost 6 bases and J lost 5, with 14 bases in between. The CDR3 totals 13 residues. The CDR3 protein is CASKNSGGTEAFF. The CDR3, as DNA: TGCGCCAGCAAGAACTCGGGAGGGACTGAAGCTTTCTTT.

This clonotype was counted once. This chain joins TRBV9 and TRBJ2-7, with D tentatively TRBD1 (6 bases). Trimming took 0 bases from V and 3 from J, leaving 10 bases between them. The CDR3 has 14 residues. The germline V gene has CDR1 SGDLS and CDR2 YYNGEE. CDR3 sequence: CASSVDLGGYEQYF. CDR3 coding DNA: TGTGCCAGCAGCGTAGATCTAGGGGGCTACGAGCAGTACTTC.

About this clonotype: It is likely a read error, because the conserved phenylalanine at the end of the CDR3 is missing. The V call is TRBV20-1, the J call TRBJ2-4, with D possibly TRBD2 on 6 matching bases. V lost 5 bases to trimming and J lost 13 bases, with 21 bases between them. The CDR3 runs to 13 residues. Germline V gene sequence: CDR1 DFQATT, CDR2 SNEGSKA (reference sequence). CDR3 coding DNA: TGCAGTGCTCTGAAGCGGGCCCAAGAGGCCCAGTACTCC. Its protein is CSALKRAQEAQYS.

The chain carries TRBV7-8 and TRBJ2-1; 12 bases are a match to TRBD2. The V gene end was trimmed by 0 bases and the J gene end by 8 bases; junction bases not matched to a gene: 11. The length of the CDR3 is 18 residues. The germline V gene has CDR1 SGHVS and CDR2 FQNEAQ. The CDR3 coding sequence is TGTGCCAGCAGCTTAGCGAACGTACTAGCGGGAGGAGGGCATGAGCAGTTCTTC. Translation gives CASSLANVLAGGGHEQFF.

This clonotype appeared a few times. The chain carries TRBV3-1 and TRBJ1-4; D is possibly TRBD1 (6 bases). The CDR3 spans 15 residues. Germline V gives CDR1 LGHDT, CDR2 YNNKEL (reference sequence). Trimming took 3 bases from V and 3 from J, leaving 11 bases between them. Here the CDR3 reads CASSHRGAANEKLFF. The CDR3 coding sequence is TGTGCCAGCAGCCACAGGGGAGCAGCTAATGAAAAACTGTTTTTT.

The V call is TRBV19, the J call TRBJ2-3, with 7 nucleotides matching TRBD2. CDR3 length: 16 amino acids. Trimming at V came to 4 bases and at J to 0 bases, leaving 7 bases not matched to a gene. Germline V gives CDR1 LNHDA, CDR2 SQIVND (reference sequence). CDR3: CASSTKSSGSTDTQYF. In nucleotides, the CDR3 is TGTGCCAGTAGTACCAAAAGTAGCGGGAGCACAGATACGCAGTATTTT. Combining the CDR3 with reference TRBV19 and TRBJ2-3 gives the whole variable domain DGGITQSPKYLFRKEGQNVTLSCEQNLNHDAMYWYRQDPGQGLRLIYYSQIVNDFQKGDIAEGYSVSREKKESFPLTVTSAQKNPTAFYLCASSTKSSGSTDTQYFGPGTRLTVL.

The chain links TRBV6-5 to TRBJ2-7; D possibly uses TRBD1 or TRBD2 (5 bases each). Germline CDR1 MNHEY, CDR2 SVGAGI. V was cut by 2 bases and J by 0 bases, with 20 bases left in between. CDR3 length: 18 amino acids. The CDR3 is CASSYDRDGVISSYEQYF. The DNA for the CDR3 is TGTGCCAGCAGTTACGATCGGGACGGGGTTATCAGCTCCTACGAGCAGTACTTC.

In its sample, this clonotype was seen a few times. V gene TRBV12-3 or TRBV12-4 combines with J gene TRBJ1-6; D is perhaps TRBD1 (6 bases). The ends were cut back, 4 bases at V and 9 bases at J, with 16 bases in the middle. This CDR3 comprises 15 residues. CDR3: CASSSSAGVGSPLHF. The DNA of the CDR3 is TGTGCCAGCAGTTCCTCCGCAGGGGTGGGTTCACCCCTCCACTTT.

This clonotype was seen a handful of times. The V call is TRBV12-3 or TRBV12-4, the J call TRBJ1-5; a possible D gene is TRBD1 (6 bases). With 6 bases removed from V and 0 bases from J, the gap between germline ends came to 12 bases. The CDR3 extends over 15 amino acids. The CDR3 DNA is TGTGCCAGCAGACGGAGGGGGGATAGCAATCAGCCCCAGCATTTT. Residues: CASRRRGDSNQPQHF.

The chain links TRBV10-3 to TRBJ2-1, with a tentative D call TRBD2 (5 bases). Germline CDR1 is ENHRY and CDR2 is SYGVKD. V gave up 0 bases and J gave up 13 bases, with 13 bases separating them. The CDR3 length is 13 residues. The CDR3 bases are TGTGCCATCAGTGAGTCAGGGTGGGAGACCCAGTTCTTC. Translation gives CAISESGWETQFF.

J is TRBJ2-4 and V is TRBV11-2; D is unclear. The J call is doubtful: the DNA matches TRBJ2-7 better. The germline V gene encodes CDR1 SGHAT and CDR2 FQNNGV. This CDR3 has 12 residues. The CDR3 nucleotides read TGTGCCAGCAGCTTTAGGCTCCGCGAGCAGTACTTC. Protein: CASSFRLREQYF.

The chain links TRBV12-3 or TRBV12-4 to TRBJ1-1; TRBD1 is a possible D gene (5 bases). Trimming shortened V by 5 bases and J by 6 bases, and 10 bases separated the two germline ends. The CDR3 runs to 12 residues. DNA of the CDR3: TGTGCCAGCAGTCCGGGACCCCCTGAAGCTTTCTTT. Its protein product is CASSPGPPEAFF.

This clonotype was recorded a few times. This rearrangement joins TRBV2 to TRBJ2-1; D remains ambiguous. Germline CDR1 is SNHLY and CDR2 is FYNNEI. With 0 bases removed from V and 13 bases from J, the gap between germline ends came to 10 bases. This CDR3 has 12 amino acids. CDR3 coding DNA: TGTGCCAGCAGTGAAGCATGGGGTGACCAGTTCTTC. This encodes CASSEAWGDQFF.

This rearrangement joins TRBV11-2 to TRBJ1-2; D gene unclear. The CDR3 is 13 amino acids. V shed 2 bases and J shed 4 bases, with 8 bases lying between them. The V gene's germline CDR1 is SGHAT and CDR2 FQNNGV. CDR3 loop: CASSLPNLYGYTF. The CDR3 region has the DNA TGTGCCAGCAGCTTACCCAATCTCTATGGCTACACCTTC.

This chain uses TRBV28 with TRBJ2-2, with 7 bases fitting TRBD1. The CDR3 length is 17 residues. V was clipped by 8 bases and J by 0 bases; unmatched bases: 12. Germline V gene data show CDR1 as MDHEN and CDR2 as SYDVKM. The CDR3 region has the DNA TGTGCCAGCCAACCATGGACAGGTTACTCGAACACCGGGGAGCTGTTTTTT. It specifies CASQPWTGYSNTGELFF.